The subject of this entry is one T cell receptor beta chain. The source of the sample is a study of blood T cell repertoires in COVID-19. Study-wide background: Sites in the United States, Italy and Spain provided acute and convalescent COVID-19 samples. T cells, B-cell-depleted T cells, or PBMCs provided the cDNA or gDNA that served as material.

In the original workflow: Using reference gene primer amplification, nucleated cell counts were estimated. Some clones are missing from TCRdb's copy, which holds only in-frame ones; the method was immunoSEQ multiplex PCR. The DNA was the basis for D and trimming; V, J and clone size are from that table. The repertoire has 87,000 or so clones, about 90% of them found once; the top ten carry around 2.9%. This CDR3 spans 16 amino acids. V was cut by 1 base and J by 5 bases, with 17 bases left in between. Looked up from germline, CDR1 is LNHNV and CDR2 is YYDKDF (reference sequence). Sequenced input: peripheral blood. The chain is built from TRBV15 and TRBJ2-5, with D possibly TRBD1 on 6 matching bases. The TCR sequence derives from a woman between 50 and 59 years old with active or convalescent COVID-19. The CDR3 sequence is CATSRGNTGLGETQYF. Written as DNA, the CDR3 is TGTGCCACCAGCAGAGGAAACACAGGGCTGGGGGAGACCCAGTACTTC. Using reference TRBV15 and TRBJ2-5 for the parts outside the CDR3, the full variable domain is DAMVIQNPRYQVTQFGKPVTLSCSQTLNHNVMYWYQQKSSQAPKLLFHYYDKDFNNEADTPDNFQSRRPNTSFCFLDIRSPGLGDTAMYLCATSRGNTGLGETQYFGPGTRLLVL.